This T cell receptor beta chain emerged from a study of CD8+CD57+ T cells in acquired aplastic anemia. Study context: Quantities of DNA derived from sorted CD4+ and CD8+ cells averaged approximately 3 ug.

Whole-study results and caveats: Comparison of patients with controls identified approximately 28 shared CD8+ CDR3 sequences.

About this clonotype itself: The antigen is unknown.

CDR3 length equals 14 residues. V lost 3 bases, J lost 0 bases, and 9 bases lay in between. Germline V gene data show CDR1 as LNHDA and CDR2 as SQIVND (reference sequence). Genomic DNA templated the TCR beta VDJ and CDR3 profiling. TCRdb itself ran the reads through MiXCR, one entry per CDR3 protein. The table shows approximately 100,000 distinct CDR3 sequences, with roughly two thirds occurring only once. CD8+CD57+ cell expansion, shown by flow cytometry, had occurred in the patients selected for sequencing. The sequence was obtained from a human donor with aplastic anemia. Sequencing was performed on sorted CD4+, CD8+, or CD8+CD57+ T cells (not recorded which) from PBMCs. The chain couples TRBV19 to TRBJ2-7; the D is unclear. The CDR3, as DNA: TGTGCCAGTAGTATCGGGTCTAGCTCCTACGAGCAGTACTTC. Its protein is CASSIGSSSYEQYF.